These 20 T cell receptor beta chains came from one sample sequenced in a study of blood T cell repertoires in COVID-19. The protocol was immunoSEQ multiplex PCR, while the TCRdb copy is restricted to in-frame clones and leaves out a portion. This table holds a few hundred thousand clones, 85% found once. Sample: peripheral blood. The receptors here all came from a woman aged 45-65 years with active or convalescent COVID-19.

The chain combines TRBV5-1 with TRBJ2-2, with D possibly matching TRBD1 (6 bases). Germline loops: CDR1 SGHRS, CDR2 YFSETQ. Trimming took 0 bases from V and 1 from J, leaving 13 bases between them. The CDR3 is made up of 17 amino acids. CDR3: CASSLGAARGNTGELFF. CDR3 nucleotides: TGCGCCAGCAGCTTGGGGGCGGCCAGGGGGAACACCGGGGAGCTGTTTTTT.

The chain uses TRBV28 and TRBJ1-5; D is unresolved. This CDR3 comprises 14 residues. The V gene lost 3 bases and the J gene lost 2 bases, with 8 bases spanning the gap. CDR1 and CDR2 (germline): MDHEN, SYDVKM. For the CDR3, the DNA is TGTGCCAGCAGTTTGCCCCTAGGCAATCAGCCCCAGCATTTT. The encoded protein is CASSLPLGNQPQHF.

This chain uses TRBV4-1 with TRBJ2-2, with 13 positions matching TRBD2. Germline trimming cut 0 bases from V and 5 bases from J; bases unmatched to any gene: 3. The CDR3 spans 17 residues. The germline CDR1 and CDR2 sequences are MGHRA and YSYEKL. The CDR3 loop reads CASSQDLGLAGTGELFF. The DNA for the CDR3 is TGCGCCAGCAGCCAAGATTTGGGACTAGCGGGGACCGGGGAGCTGTTTTTT.

The sample holds one count of this clone. The chain employs TRBV28 and TRBJ2-2; TRBD2 aligns across 8 bases. After removal of 2 bases from V and 1 base from J, the junction contained 0 bases not matched to a gene. This CDR3 region has 15 residues. CDR1 is MDHEN and CDR2 is SYDVKM in the germline V gene. CDR3 region: CASSLAGGNTGELFF. In DNA form, the CDR3 reads TGTGCCAGCAGTTTAGCGGGAGGGAACACCGGGGAGCTGTTTTTT.

This chain joins TRBV7-9 and TRBJ2-1; the D gene is possibly TRBD2 (6 bases). The ends were cut back, 5 bases at V and 5 bases at J, with 16 bases in the middle. This CDR3 comprises 15 residues. Germline values: CDR1 SEHNR, CDR2 FQNEAQ (reference sequence). CDR3 sequence: CASSLRIGSNNEQFF. The CDR3 bases are TGTGCCAGCAGCCTTAGGATCGGGAGTAACAATGAGCAGTTCTTC.

This rearrangement joins TRBV6-5 to TRBJ2-7, with 11 positions matching TRBD2. After removal of 2 bases from V and 7 bases from J, the junction contained 1 base not matched to a gene. The CDR3 spans 13 residues. Germline V lookup: CDR1 MNHEY, CDR2 SVGAGI. The CDR3 bases are TGTGCCAGCAGTTACGGGACTAGCGGAGAGCAGTACTTC. It specifies CASSYGTSGEQYF.

V is TRBV7-9 and J is TRBJ1-2; 8 nucleotides line up with TRBD1. The CDR3 runs to 14 residues. CDR1 is SEHNR and CDR2 is FQNEAQ in the germline V gene (reference sequence). V lost 2 bases to trimming and J lost 8 bases; unmatched junction nucleotides: 7. The CDR3 here is CASSLPDREGGYTF. The CDR3 coding sequence is TGTGCCAGCAGCTTACCGGACAGGGAGGGAGGCTACACCTTC.

The chain has TRBV12-3 or TRBV12-4 and TRBJ2-4, with 7 bases fitting TRBD1. Trimming cost V 6 bases and J 6 bases; bases outside gene matches: 5. The CDR3 runs 13 residues. The CDR3: CASRTGSGNIQYF. The CDR3 region has the DNA TGTGCCAGCAGGACAGGGTCCGGAAACATTCAGTACTTC.

The rearrangement joins TRBV11-3 to TRBJ1-1; no clear D. The CDR3 totals 13 residues. Germline lookup yields CDR1 SGHNT and CDR2 YENEEA. V was trimmed by 8 bases and J by 1 base, leaving 11 bases between them. The CDR3 region is CASGPGRNTEAFF. CDR3 DNA sequence: TGTGCCAGCGGGCCGGGGAGGAACACTGAAGCTTTCTTT.

In its sample, this clone was seen once. The chain carries TRBV4-1 and TRBJ1-2; 9 nucleotides line up with TRBD1. Trimming cost V 2 bases and J 2 bases; bases outside gene matches: 9. The CDR3 extends over 17 amino acids. Germline CDR1 MGHRA, CDR2 YSYEKL. CDR3 in amino acids: CASSQKGQGSLNYGYTF. The CDR3 coding sequence is TGCGCCAGCAGCCAAAAGGGACAGGGCTCTCTAAACTATGGCTACACCTTC.

The chain carries TRBV7-9 and TRBJ1-2; D unresolved. CDR1 SEHNR and CDR2 FQNEAQ come from the germline V gene (reference sequence). The CDR3 consists of 14 residues. The V and J ends lost 5 bases and 4 bases respectively, with 14 bases between them. CDR3 in amino acids: CASSPSLRIYGYTF. In nucleotides, the CDR3 is TGTGCCAGCAGCCCCTCACTTCGTATCTATGGCTACACCTTC.

The chain recombines TRBV3-1 (or the pseudogene TRBV3-2) with TRBJ2-3, with 7 bases that match TRBD1. This CDR3 has 16 residues. CDR1 is LGHDT, CDR2 YNNKEL, per germline (reference sequence). Trimming cost V 3 bases and J 2 bases; bases outside gene matches: 8. The CDR3 here is CASSQAGEGATDTQYF. CDR3 bases: TGTGCCAGCAGCCAGGCAGGAGAGGGGGCCACAGATACGCAGTATTTT.

This chain joins TRBV2 and TRBJ1-5; tentatively, D is TRBD1 (5 bases). The CDR3 covers 15 residues. CDR1 and CDR2 from the germline V gene are SNHLY and FYNNEI. V lost 4 bases and J lost 3, with 13 bases in between. CDR3 sequence reads: CASSGGLSFNQPQHF. The CDR3 region has the DNA TGTGCCAGCAGTGGGGGACTGAGTTTCAATCAGCCCCAGCATTTT.

J is TRBJ2-5 and V is TRBV19, with D unclear. V dropped 6 bases and J dropped 10 bases, with 27 bases sitting between them. Germline assignment: CDR1 LNHDA and CDR2 SQIVND (reference sequence). The CDR3 spans 16 residues. CDR3 residues: CASSPQSLRGRVGQYF. The DNA for the CDR3 is TGTGCCAGTAGCCCCCAGTCCCTGAGAGGCCGAGTCGGCCAGTACTTC.

J is TRBJ2-1 and V is TRBV5-1; 11 nucleotides agree with TRBD2. Trimming removed 0 bases from V and 3 bases from J; junction bases left unmatched: 2. The germline gives CDR1 SGHRS, CDR2 YFSETQ. The CDR3 length is 16 residues. CDR3 protein: CASSLGTSGGYNEQFF. CDR3 sequence (DNA): TGCGCCAGCAGCTTGGGAACTAGCGGGGGCTACAATGAGCAGTTCTTC.

There are a few counts of this clone. The chain uses TRBV5-1 and TRBJ2-5; TRBD1 matches at 7 bases. CDR1 and CDR2 (germline): SGHRS, YFSETQ. J was trimmed by 2 bases and V by 0 bases; bases with no gene match: 7. The CDR3 is made up of 16 amino acids. This CDR3 is CASSLVPSTGQETQYF. The CDR3, as DNA: TGCGCCAGCAGCTTGGTCCCGTCGACAGGGCAAGAGACCCAGTACTTC.

The genes are TRBV7-9 and TRBJ2-7; possible D gene TRBD2, 6 bases. The CDR3 runs 14 residues. Germline-derived CDR1 and CDR2 are SEHNR and FQNEAQ (reference sequence). Between the trimmed V and J ends, which lost 8 bases and 4 bases, there was a span of 18 bases. In DNA, the CDR3 is TGTGCCAGCTCAAGCGGAGGGTTCCTGTACGAGCAGTACTTC. Protein product: CASSSGGFLYEQYF.

Only a few counts were recorded for this clone. The V call is TRBV2, the J call TRBJ1-5; 8 nucleotides match TRBD1. The J segment lost 7 bases and the V segment lost 6 bases, leaving 8 bases of the junction unmatched. Germline V gene data show CDR1 as SNHLY and CDR2 as FYNNEI. The CDR3 is 14 amino acids. The CDR3 coding sequence is TGTGCCAGCAGGACGGGACAGGTACACCAGCCCCAGCATTTT. Encoded protein: CASRTGQVHQPQHF.

The count of this clone is one. The chain couples TRBV6-2 or TRBV6-3 to TRBJ2-7, with D perhaps TRBD2 (5 bases). V was cut by 3 bases and J by 6 bases, with 21 bases left in between. The CDR3 extends over 16 amino acids. CDR1 MNHEY and CDR2 SVGEGT come from the germline V gene. DNA for the CDR3: TGTGCCAGCAGTTATCGTCACGGGAAGCTCGTGCCCGAGCAGTACTTC. Amino acid sequence: CASSYRHGKLVPEQYF.

This chain joins TRBV21-1 and TRBJ1-4. TRBV21-1 is reported as a pseudogene. There are 15 residues in the CDR3. CDR3 bases: TGTGCCAGCAGCAAAGTGGCCCGAATGAGGGAAAAACTGTTTTTT. This sequence encodes CASSKVARMREKLFF.